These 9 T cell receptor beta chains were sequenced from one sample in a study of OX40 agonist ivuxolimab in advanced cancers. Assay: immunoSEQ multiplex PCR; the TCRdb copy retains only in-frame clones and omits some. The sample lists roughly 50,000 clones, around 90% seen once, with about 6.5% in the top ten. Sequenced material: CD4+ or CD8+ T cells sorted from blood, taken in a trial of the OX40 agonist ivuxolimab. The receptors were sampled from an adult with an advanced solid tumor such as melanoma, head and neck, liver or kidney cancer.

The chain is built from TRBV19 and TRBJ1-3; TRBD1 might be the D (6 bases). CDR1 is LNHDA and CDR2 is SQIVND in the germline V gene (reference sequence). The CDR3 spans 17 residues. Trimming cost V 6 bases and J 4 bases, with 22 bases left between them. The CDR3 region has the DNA TGTGCCAGTAGCCATCTATCCGGGGGCTCAGCGGGAAACACCATATATTTT. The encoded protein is CASSHLSGGSAGNTIYF.

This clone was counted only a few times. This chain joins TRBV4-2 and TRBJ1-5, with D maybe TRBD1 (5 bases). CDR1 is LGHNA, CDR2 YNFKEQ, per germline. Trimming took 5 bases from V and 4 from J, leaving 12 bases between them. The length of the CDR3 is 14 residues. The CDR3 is CASSDSGENQPQHF. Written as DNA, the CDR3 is TGTGCCAGCAGCGACAGTGGGGAGAATCAGCCCCAGCATTTT.

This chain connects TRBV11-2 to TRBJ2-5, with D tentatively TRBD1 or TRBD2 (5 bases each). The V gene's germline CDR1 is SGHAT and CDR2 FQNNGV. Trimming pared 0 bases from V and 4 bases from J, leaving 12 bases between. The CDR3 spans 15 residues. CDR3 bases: TGTGCCAGCAGCTTAGATCGAACGGGGACAGAGACCCAGTACTTC. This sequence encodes CASSLDRTGTETQYF.

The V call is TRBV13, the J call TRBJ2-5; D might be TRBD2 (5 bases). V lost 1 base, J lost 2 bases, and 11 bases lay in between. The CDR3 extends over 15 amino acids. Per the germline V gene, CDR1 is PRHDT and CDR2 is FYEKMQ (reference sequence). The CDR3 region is CASSLAGELQETQYF. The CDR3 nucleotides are TGTGCCAGCAGCTTAGCCGGGGAACTGCAAGAGACCCAGTACTTC.

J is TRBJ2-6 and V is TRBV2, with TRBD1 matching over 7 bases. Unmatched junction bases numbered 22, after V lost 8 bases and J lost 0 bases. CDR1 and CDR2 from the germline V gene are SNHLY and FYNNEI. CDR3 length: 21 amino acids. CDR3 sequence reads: CASESEMIIRGLTSGANVLTF. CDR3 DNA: TGTGCCAGCGAAAGCGAAATGATTATAAGGGGGCTAACCTCTGGGGCCAACGTCCTGACTTTC.

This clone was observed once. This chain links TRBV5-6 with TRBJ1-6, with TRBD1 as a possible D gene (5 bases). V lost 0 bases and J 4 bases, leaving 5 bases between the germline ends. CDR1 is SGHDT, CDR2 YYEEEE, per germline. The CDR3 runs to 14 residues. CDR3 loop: CASSLGQYNSPLHF. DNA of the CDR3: TGTGCCAGCAGCTTGGGACAGTATAATTCACCCCTCCACTTT.

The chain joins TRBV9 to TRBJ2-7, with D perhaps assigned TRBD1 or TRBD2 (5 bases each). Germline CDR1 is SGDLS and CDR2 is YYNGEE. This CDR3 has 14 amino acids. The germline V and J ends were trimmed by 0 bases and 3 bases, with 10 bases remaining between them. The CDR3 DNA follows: TGTGCCAGCAGCGTAGAAGGGACGGACTACGAGCAGTACTTC. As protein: CASSVEGTDYEQYF.

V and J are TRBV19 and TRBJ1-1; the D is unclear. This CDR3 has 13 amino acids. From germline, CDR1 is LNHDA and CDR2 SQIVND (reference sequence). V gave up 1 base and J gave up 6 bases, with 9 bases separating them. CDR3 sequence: CASSIGAGSEAFF. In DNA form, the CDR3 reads TGTGCCAGTAGTATAGGGGCCGGCTCTGAAGCTTTCTTT.

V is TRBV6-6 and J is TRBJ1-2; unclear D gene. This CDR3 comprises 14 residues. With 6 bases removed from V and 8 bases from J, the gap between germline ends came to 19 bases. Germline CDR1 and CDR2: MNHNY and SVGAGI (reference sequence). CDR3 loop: CASSVHQEIGGYTF. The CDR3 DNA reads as TGTGCCAGCAGCGTTCACCAGGAGATAGGAGGCTACACCTTC.